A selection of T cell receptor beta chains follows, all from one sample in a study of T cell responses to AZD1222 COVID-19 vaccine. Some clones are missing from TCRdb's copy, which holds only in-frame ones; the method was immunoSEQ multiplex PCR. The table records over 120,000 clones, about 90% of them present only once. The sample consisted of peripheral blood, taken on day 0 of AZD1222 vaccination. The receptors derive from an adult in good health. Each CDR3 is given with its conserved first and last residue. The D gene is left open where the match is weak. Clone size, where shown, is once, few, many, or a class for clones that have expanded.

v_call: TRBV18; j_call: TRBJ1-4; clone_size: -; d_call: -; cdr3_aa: CASSPSPGATNEKLFF; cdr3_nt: TGTGCCAGCTCACCCTCTCCGGGAGCAACTAATGAAAAACTGTTTTTT
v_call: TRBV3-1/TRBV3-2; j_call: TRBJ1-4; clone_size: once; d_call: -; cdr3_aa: CASSQEDLNEKLFF; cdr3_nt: TGTGCCAGCAGCCAGGAAGATCTTAATGAAAAACTGTTTTTT
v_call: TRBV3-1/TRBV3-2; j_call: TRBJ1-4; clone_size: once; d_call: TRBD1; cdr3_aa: CASSQFRGRGEKLFF; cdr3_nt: TGTGCCAGCAGCCAATTCAGGGGGCGCGGTGAAAAACTGTTTTTT
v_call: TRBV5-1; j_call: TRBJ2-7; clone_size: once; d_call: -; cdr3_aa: CASSLALAGEQYF; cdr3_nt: TGCGCCAGCAGCTTGGCCCTTGCGGGCGAGCAGTACTTC
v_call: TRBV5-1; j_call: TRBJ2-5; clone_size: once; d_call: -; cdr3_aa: CASSLEGPQETQYF; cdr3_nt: TGCGCCAGCAGCCTGGAGGGTCCCCAAGAGACCCAGTACTTC
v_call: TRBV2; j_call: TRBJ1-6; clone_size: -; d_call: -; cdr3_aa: CASSASGLGSPLHF; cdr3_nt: TGTGCCAGCAGTGCGTCAGGGCTTGGTTCACCCCTCCACTTT
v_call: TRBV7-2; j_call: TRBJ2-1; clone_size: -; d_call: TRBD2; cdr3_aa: CASSLDRGVANEQFF; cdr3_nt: TGTGCCAGCAGCTTAGATCGGGGGGTTGCAAATGAGCAGTTCTTC
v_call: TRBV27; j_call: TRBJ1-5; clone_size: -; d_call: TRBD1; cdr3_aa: CASSDLGTGGFRSNQPQHF; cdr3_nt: TGTGCCAGCAGTGACTTGGGTACAGGGGGATTCCGGAGCAATCAGCCCCAGCATTTT
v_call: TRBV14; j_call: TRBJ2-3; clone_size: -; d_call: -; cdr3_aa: CASSQVDTQYF; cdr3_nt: TGTGCCAGCAGCCAAGTAGATACGCAGTATTTT
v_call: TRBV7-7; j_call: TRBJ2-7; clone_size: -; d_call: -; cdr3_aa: CASSLAGQGDEQYF; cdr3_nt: TGTGCTAGCAGCTTAGCGGGACAGGGTGACGAGCAGTACTTC
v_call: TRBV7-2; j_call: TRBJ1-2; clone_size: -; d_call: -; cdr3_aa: CASSLFGTTTYGYTF; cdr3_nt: TGTGCCAGCAGCTTATTCGGCACCACTACCTATGGCTACACCTTC
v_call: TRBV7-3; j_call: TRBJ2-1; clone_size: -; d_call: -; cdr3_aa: CASSPHAGPRFSSYNEQFF; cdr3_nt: TGTGCCAGCAGCCCGCACGCGGGGCCACGATTTAGCTCCTACAATGAGCAGTTCTTC
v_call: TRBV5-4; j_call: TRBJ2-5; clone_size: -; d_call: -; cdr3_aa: CASSLKETQYF; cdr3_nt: TGTGCCAGCAGCTTGAAGGAGACCCAGTACTTC
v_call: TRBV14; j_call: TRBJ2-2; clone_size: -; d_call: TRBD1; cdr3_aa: CASSPRQGVDGELFF; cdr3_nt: TGTGCCAGCAGCCCCAGACAGGGTGTGGACGGGGAGCTGTTTTTT
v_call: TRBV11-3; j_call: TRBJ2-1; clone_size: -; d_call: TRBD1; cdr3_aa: CASSRGQASYNEQFF; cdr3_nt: TGTGCCAGCAGCCGGGGACAGGCCTCCTACAATGAGCAGTTCTTC
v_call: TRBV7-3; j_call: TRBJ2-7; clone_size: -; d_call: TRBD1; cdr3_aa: CASSASGTGLNEQYF; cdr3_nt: TGTGCCAGCAGCGCATCCGGGACAGGGTTGAACGAGCAGTACTTC
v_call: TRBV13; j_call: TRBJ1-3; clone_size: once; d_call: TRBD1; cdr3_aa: CASSSDGQGTGNTIYF; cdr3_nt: TGTGCCAGCAGCTCCGACGGACAGGGGACTGGAAACACCATATATTTT